This record covers a single T cell receptor (beta chain). There is no known antigen for this receptor. The input lacks base qualities; no much larger clone sits a single base away. In this study, sorted CD4+ and CD8+ T cells from the blood of healthy subjects and of severe aplastic anemia patients had their TCR repertoires deep-sequenced. Ficoll-Paque density gradient centrifugation was used to isolate peripheral blood mononuclear cells. Before DNA extraction, CD4+ and CD8+ T cells were sorted by FACS or by magnetic beads. Genomic DNA was used as template for profiling of TCR beta VDJ combinations and CDR3 sequences. TCR repertoire sequencing was run on an Illumina HiSeq 2000. Per the source publication's procedure: Repertoires were assessed using TRBV/TRBJ rearrangement plots, CDR3 size and DJ length profiles, and Simpson's diversity index. Whichever DNA sequence was most abundant in the deep sequencing data was defined as the immunodominant clone. CDR3 amino acid sequences were checked for sharing between subjects and were compared against published repertoires and the VDJdb database. TCRdb reran the public reads through fastp at Q25 and MiXCR, keeping productive beta chains. Identical CDR3 proteins give one entry, which carries the most common genes and DNA. None of the V and J calls come from the authors' own analysis; TCRdb made them. This sample has fewer than 200,000 distinct CDR3 sequences in its table, and 63% of those were observed once. Jointly, the top ten make up under 60% of the sample.

The CDR3 numbers 15 residues from cysteine through phenylalanine. The retained sequence is limited to the CDR3, 45 bases, with the frame set at the first base. CDR1 and CDR2 are drawn from the germline V gene (reference sequence): SEHNR, FQNEAQ. V loses 4 bases of germline sequence and J loses 7 bases, and the interval between the two ends is 17 bases. This sample stems from a study of CD8+CD57+ T cells in acquired aplastic anemia (dated by TCRdb to 2016 to 2019). With regard to the full study: A mean of approximately 3 ug of DNA, ranging from about 0.2 to 27.4 ug, was extracted from sorted CD4+ and CD8+ cells. An average of roughly 10 million reads for CD4+ cells and under 13 million reads for CD8+ cells was obtained from healthy donor samples. Results the study describes overall, beyond this receptor: Between patients and healthy controls, no significant difference in CD8+ Simpson's diversity was found (P=0.060). Although 25 to 30 CD8+ CDR3 sequences were shared by patients and controls, these sequences appeared highly expressed in patients and within the immunodominant clones of patients.

Sequencing was performed on sorted CD4+, CD8+, or CD8+CD57+ T cells (not recorded which) from PBMCs. This chain joins TRBV7-9 to TRBJ2-1, with a weak D call of TRBD1 (6 bases match). The clonotype originates from a human donor in good health. The CDR3 loop reads CASSSNDRFGNEQFF. The sequenced DNA is TGTGCCAGCAGCTCCAACGACAGGTTTGGAAATGAGCAGTTCTTC.